The following is a T cell receptor (beta chain) sequence with its context. This clonotype appeared many times. Its antigen is unknown. Nothing much larger sits one base from this clone, and base qualities are not available. CDR1 PRHDT and CDR2 FYEKMQ were looked up in the germline V gene (reference sequence). The CDR3 runs 16 residues from the cysteine to the phenylalanine. The entry retains the CDR3 DNA only, 48 bases that are in frame from base 1. After removal of 4 bases from V and 3 bases from J, the junction retains 10 bases not matched to a gene. This sample is drawn from a study of T cells in Graves' hyperthyroidism and ophthalmopathy (dated by TCRdb to the late 2010s). Concerning the study at large: Peripheral blood samples were taken at initial diagnosis, before any treatment was given. The paper describes TCR Vbeta CDR3 sequencing of about 140 peripheral blood samples, made up of around 41 ophthalmopathy patients, around 78 hyperthyroidism patients and 17 progressor patients. In more than 5 Graves' hyperthyroidism patients, the study also compared T-cell repertoires from thyroid tissue with T-cell repertoires from blood. After sampling, hyperthyroidism patients received methimazole starting at 30 mg daily, and ophthalmopathy patients received high-dose intravenous methylprednisolone. Prospective prediction of ophthalmopathy was tested in an independent validation cohort of approximately 19 hyperthyroidism patients and around 16 patients who later progressed to ophthalmopathy. To identify TCR V-J signatures that set the groups apart, the researchers used a discovery cohort of about a hundred patients, made up of under 50 with Graves' ophthalmopathy and some 56 with stable Graves' hyperthyroidism. The roughly 100 discovery patients were randomly split 7:3 into training and test sets.

What the research found in general, with its limitations: Blood samples also contained most of the expanded thyroid clonotypes (frequency above 0.001), which suggests that blood repertoires may reflect thyroid immune responses. No statistical method was used to set the sample size in advance, and investigators knew the group allocation. In validation, progression to ophthalmopathy was predicted by the model with 65% to 71% sensitivity and roughly 76% specificity, a median of roughly 6 months before onset. A 13 V-J signature model separated ophthalmopathy from stable hyperthyroidism, with 87.88% sensitivity and approximately 81% specificity in cross-validation and 80%/75% in testing.

Amplification of TCR beta CDR3 regions was carried out from RNA transcripts. For the first round of RT-PCR on the TCR CDR3, the HTBI primer set was used together with the Qiagen OneStep RT-PCR kit. A second multiplex PCR round built the libraries, followed by size selection and purification. The libraries were sequenced on an Illumina HiSeq2000 using paired-end 100 bp reads. In the paper's pipeline: SOAPnuke was used to process the raw data, with reads discarded if the reads contained adapters or uncalled bases, had a mean Phred below 15, or lacked an exact constant-primer or identifier match. COPE v1.2.5 was used to merge high-quality paired reads, and clonotypes were defined as unique nucleotide sequences. Clonotypes were aligned to IMGT TRBV, TRBD and TRBJ reference segments using MiTCR v1.1. Analysis was restricted to V-J combinations with a frequency above 0.0001, which covered over 98% of repertoires. A TCS score was defined as the ratio between F50 (clonal expansion) and ExV (chaos), using BLOSUM62-based TCRdist between CDR3 peptides within each V-J. Welch's t-statistics and random forest reduced around 520 V-J features to 13, which were used in a naive Bayes classifier (R e1071). TCRdb's own reprocessing of the public reads used fastp at Q25 and MiXCR and kept productive beta chains. When rows share a CDR3 protein, they turn into one entry using the most common DNA and genes. It is TCRdb's table, rather than the study itself, that gives the V and J calls and clone size. The sample table holds 300,000 to 450,000 distinct CDR3 sequences, of which roughly 14% were seen once. The ten biggest clones cover 11% of the sample.

Stable Graves' hyperthyroidism was defined as the absence of progression to ophthalmopathy over 18 months of follow-up. Hyperthyroidism patients were newly diagnosed, had a disease duration of under 2 months, and were aged 18 to 65 years. Any patient with an uncontrolled infection, another autoimmune disease, pregnancy or lactation was excluded. Diagnoses relied on clinical symptoms, serum thyroxine and TRAb, thyroid ultrasound and orbital computed tomography. Ficoll-Paque density gradient centrifugation was used to isolate PBMCs from 8.5 to 10 ml of fresh peripheral blood. Trizol reagent was used to extract total RNA, and RNA quality was then checked on an Agilent 2100 Bioanalyzer.

Sequencing was carried out using blood. This clonotype originated in a woman aged 60-75 years with Graves' hyperthyroidism. This receptor chain uses TRBV13 and TRBJ2-3; a stretch of 7 junction bases matches TRBD2. The sequenced DNA: TGTGCCAGCAGCTCCTACGCGGGAGATAGTACAGATACGCAGTATTTT. Its protein reads: CASSSYAGDSTDTQYF.